The rows below give T cell receptor beta chains drawn from one sample of a study of neurological immune-mediated disorders. TCRdb processed the 5' RACE reads anew with MiXCR; each CDR3 protein has one entry. Among under 130,000 distinct CDR3 sequences, 10% to 13% were seen once, and the ten largest hold approximately 3.4%. Sample: PBMCs. The receptor set was obtained from a female donor with HTLV-1-associated myelopathy (HAM/TSP). The CDR3 runs from the conserved cysteine through the conserved F or W. Each record gives: D gene, V gene, J gene, clone size, CDR3 protein, CDR3 DNA. D genes are given only for firm matches. A row's size may be missing; if present it is once, few, many or a size class.

>TRBD2|TRBV20-1|TRBJ2-7|many
CSARSPSGGYEQYF
TGCAGTGCTAGATCCCCTAGCGGGGGCTACGAGCAGTACTTC
>-|TRBV29-1|TRBJ1-2|many
CSVSSAFGYTF
TGCAGCGTTTCCTCGGCTTTTGGCTACACCTTC
>-|TRBV20-1|TRBJ2-1|many
CSASTAGPSNEQFF
TGCAGTGCTAGTACAGCGGGCCCCTCCAATGAGCAGTTCTTC
>TRBD1|TRBV19|TRBJ1-3|many
CASNLGTAGNTIYF
TGTGCCAGTAACCTCGGGACAGCCGGAAACACCATATATTTT
>TRBD2|TRBV20-1|TRBJ2-1|many
CSARRGGLKNEQFF
TGCAGTGCTAGACGGGGGGGCCTGAAAAATGAGCAGTTCTTC
>TRBD1|TRBV27|TRBJ2-3|few
CASRSLGTGDTDTQYF
TGTGCCAGCAGATCCTTAGGGACAGGGGACACAGATACGCAGTATTTT
>-|TRBV5-1|TRBJ2-7|many
CASSLADYEQYF
TGCGCCAGCAGCTTGGCAGACTACGAGCAGTACTTC
>-|TRBV5-5|TRBJ1-6|many
CASSSDRSTSPLHF
TGTGCCAGCAGCTCGGACCGGTCGACTTCACCCCTCCACTTT
>TRBD1|TRBV12-3/TRBV12-4|TRBJ1-1|few
CASSLWARGMTEAFF
TGTGCCAGCAGTTTATGGGCCAGGGGGATGACTGAAGCTTTCTTT
>TRBD1|TRBV4-1|TRBJ2-3|-
CASSRGQGSQDTQYF
TGCGCCAGCAGCCGCGGACAGGGTTCACAAGATACGCAGTATTTT
>-|TRBV7-2|TRBJ1-2|many
CASSTRGAGPSSSYGYTF
TGTGCCAGCAGCACGCGGGGGGCAGGTCCCTCGTCTAGCTATGGCTACACCTTC
>-|TRBV7-2|TRBJ2-1|many
CASSLNRDNEQFF
TGTGCCAGCAGCTTAAACCGGGACAATGAGCAGTTCTTC
>-|TRBV29-1|TRBJ2-4|many
CSVESYPGAKNIQYF
TGCAGCGTTGAATCCTATCCGGGGGCCAAAAACATTCAGTACTTC
>-|TRBV10-3|TRBJ2-7|-
CAISGGTSYEQYF
TGTGCCATCAGTGGGGGGACAAGCTACGAGCAGTACTTC
>TRBD1|TRBV6-5|TRBJ2-3|few
CASSLRGDRGTDTQYF
TGTGCCAGCAGTTTACGGGGGGACAGGGGGACAGATACGCAGTATTTT
>-|TRBV20-1|TRBJ1-3|many
CSARSPTSGNTIYF
TGCAGTGCTAGAAGCCCGACCTCTGGAAACACCATATATTTT
>-|TRBV2|TRBJ1-5|many
CASSEAGPSRGQPQHF
TGTGCCAGCAGTGAAGCAGGGCCTTCACGGGGTCAGCCCCAGCATTTT
>TRBD1|TRBV9|TRBJ2-3|-
CASSVTPGGFGTDTQYF
TGTGCCAGCAGCGTGACACCAGGGGGTTTCGGCACAGATACGCAGTATTTT
>TRBD1|TRBV5-1|TRBJ1-4|many
CASSHLMTGANEKLFF
TGCGCCAGCAGCCACCTTATGACAGGGGCGAATGAAAAACTGTTTTTT
>-|TRBV7-8|TRBJ2-1|many
CASTPEAGDYNEQFF
TGTGCCAGCACCCCTGAGGCAGGGGACTACAATGAGCAGTTCTTC
>-|TRBV12-5|TRBJ2-2|many
CASGLLQLNTGELFF
TGTGCTAGTGGTTTGCTACAGCTGAACACCGGGGAGCTGTTTTTT
>-|TRBV20-1|TRBJ1-2|many
CSVPGALGYTF
TGCAGTGTTCCAGGGGCTTTGGGCTACACCTTC
>TRBD1|TRBV20-1|TRBJ1-6|many
CSARETAGQGRSSYNSPLHF
TGCAGTGCTAGAGAAACTGCGGGACAGGGCCGTAGCTCCTATAATTCACCCCTCCACTTT
>-|TRBV5-1|TRBJ2-1|many
CASSLFLVPREQFF
TGCGCCAGCAGCTTGTTTCTAGTCCCCCGAGAGCAGTTCTTC
>-|TRBV5-1|TRBJ1-2|many
CASSWDVRYGYTF
TGCGCCAGCAGCTGGGACGTTCGATATGGCTACACCTTC
>-|TRBV20-1|TRBJ1-2|many
CSAKDGKVYGYTF
TGCAGTGCTAAGGACGGAAAGGTCTATGGCTACACCTTC
>-|TRBV7-6|TRBJ1-6|many
CASSLERGDSPLHF
TGTGCCAGCAGCTTAGAACGAGGGGATTCACCCCTCCACTTT
>-|TRBV20-1|TRBJ2-5|-
CSARDDRKETQYF
TGCAGTGCTAGAGATGATAGAAAAGAGACCCAGTACTTC
>-|TRBV6-5|TRBJ2-5|many
CASSYMGKETQYF
TGTGCCAGCAGTTATATGGGGAAAGAGACCCAGTACTTC
>-|TRBV6-1|TRBJ2-6|many
CASVQTGANVLTF
TGTGCCAGCGTCCAAACTGGGGCCAACGTCCTGACTTTC
>-|TRBV5-5|TRBJ2-7|-
CASSLRAGGRSEQYF
TGTGCCAGCAGCTTGAGGGCGGGTGGGAGATCCGAGCAGTACTTC
>-|TRBV7-2|TRBJ2-2|many
CTSSFSLYRATGELFF
TGTACCAGCAGCTTCTCTCTGTACAGGGCCACCGGGGAGCTGTTTTTT
>-|TRBV28|TRBJ1-1|many
CASSRRTDSNTEAFF
TGTGCCAGCAGCAGAAGGACGGATTCGAACACTGAAGCTTTCTTT
>-|TRBV10-3|TRBJ2-2|-
CAIGPLNTGELFF
TGTGCCATCGGACCACTTAACACCGGGGAGCTGTTTTTT
>-|TRBV2|TRBJ2-3|many
CASSEYIAGDTQYF
TGTGCCAGCAGTGAGTATATAGCAGGAGATACGCAGTATTTT
>-|TRBV5-1|TRBJ2-2|many
CASSPVQRGIGELFF
TGCGCCAGCAGCCCAGTACAAAGGGGGATCGGGGAGCTGTTTTTT
>-|TRBV5-1|TRBJ2-7|many
CASSSSTAGRPSSEQYF
TGCGCCAGCAGCTCAAGCACCGCAGGACGGCCTTCGAGCGAGCAGTACTTC
>TRBD2|TRBV20-1|TRBJ2-1|-
CSARRGGTGHEQFF
TGCAGTGCTAGACGCGGGGGGACGGGGCATGAGCAGTTCTTC
>-|TRBV20-1|TRBJ1-6|many
CSAESGRNSPLHF
TGCAGTGCCGAAAGCGGCAGAAATTCACCCCTCCACTTT
>-|TRBV20-1|TRBJ1-1|many
CSARSPLRAFDRNTEGFF
TGCAGTGCCAGAAGCCCGCTCAGGGCTTTTGACAGGAACACTGAAGGTTTCTTT
>TRBD1|TRBV5-6|TRBJ2-7|many
CASSRKPGQGFYEQYF
TGTGCCAGCAGCCGAAAACCGGGACAGGGATTCTACGAGCAGTACTTC
>-|TRBV27|TRBJ1-1|many
CASSLSIAGLNTEAFF
TGTGCCAGCAGTTTATCGATTGCAGGTTTGAACACTGAAGCTTTCTTT
>-|TRBV20-1|TRBJ2-3|few
CSARDQVKDTQYF
TGCAGTGCTAGAGATCAAGTTAAAGATACGCAGTATTTT
>TRBD2|TRBV14|TRBJ2-1|-
CASSQAAGGPSYNEQFF
TGTGCCAGCAGCCAAGCAGCGGGGGGGCCCTCCTACAATGAGCAGTTCTTC
>TRBD2|TRBV12-3/TRBV12-4|TRBJ2-1|many
CASRLAGGPYNEQFF
TGTGCCAGCAGACTAGCGGGGGGGCCATACAATGAGCAGTTCTTC
>-|TRBV20-1|TRBJ2-7|many
CSARVGGPYEQYF
TGCAGTGCTAGAGTTGGAGGACCCTACGAGCAGTACTTC
>-|TRBV3-1|TRBJ1-2|many
CASSQGQLYGYTF
TGTGCCAGCAGCCAAGGACAGCTCTATGGCTACACCTTC
>TRBD1|TRBV20-1|TRBJ2-1|many
CSARGRTGRSYNEQFF
TGCAGTGCTAGAGGGAGGACAGGGAGATCCTACAATGAGCAGTTCTTC
>-|TRBV5-1|TRBJ1-1|many
CASSLLTGFSTEAFF
TGCGCCAGCAGCTTGTTGACGGGATTTTCGACTGAAGCTTTCTTT
>-|TRBV3-1|TRBJ2-1|few
CASSPPGQVLQFF
TGTGCCAGCAGCCCGCCCGGTCAGGTACTCCAGTTCTTC
>-|TRBV5-1|TRBJ2-3|many
CASSLNSADTDTQYF
TGCGCCAGCAGCTTGAACAGCGCAGACACAGATACGCAGTATTTT
>TRBD2|TRBV7-9|TRBJ2-5|few
CASSFNPLAGGGPYQETQYF
TGTGCCAGCAGCTTTAACCCCCTAGCGGGGGGAGGACCCTACCAAGAGACCCAGTACTTC
>TRBD2|TRBV20-1|TRBJ2-3|-
CSARGIAGPDTQYF
TGCAGTGCTAGGGGGATAGCGGGGCCAGATACGCAGTATTTT
>-|TRBV12-3/TRBV12-4|TRBJ2-7|many
CASSLAGTTNSYEQYF
TGTGCCAGCAGTTTAGCCGGGACAACCAACTCCTACGAGCAGTACTTC
>-|TRBV10-3|TRBJ2-7|many
CAISESWDTYEQYF
TGTGCCATCAGTGAGTCGTGGGACACATACGAGCAGTACTTC
>-|TRBV28|TRBJ1-1|many
CASSLFRPGARGYAGEAFF
TGTGCCAGCAGTTTATTCCGTCCCGGCGCAAGGGGGTACGCGGGTGAAGCTTTCTTT
>TRBD2|TRBV7-2|TRBJ2-3|-
CASRSGTSADTQYF
TGTGCCAGCAGAAGCGGGACTAGCGCAGATACGCAGTATTTT
>TRBD1|TRBV7-9|TRBJ2-7|many
CASSRADRGEQYF
TGTGCCAGCAGCAGAGCCGACAGGGGCGAGCAGTACTTC